These 7 T cell receptor beta chains were sequenced from one sample in a study of cytomegalovirus exposure and HLA in healthy donors. Amplification used 60 Vbeta primers and 13 Jbeta primers. Sequencing was performed with immunoSEQ multiplex PCR; in TCRdb, only in-frame clones are kept and a portion is missing. Of roughly 190,000 clones in the sample, about 83% were seen once. Sample: PBMCs. These receptors were collected from a female donor in good health and CMV-seronegative.

Worth noting for this clone: The same CDR3 can be traced to other DNA sequences in this sample. The rearrangement uses TRBV6-1 and TRBJ2-7; the match to TRBD2 covers 7 bases. The germline gives CDR1 MNHNS, CDR2 SASEGT. V lost 6 bases and J lost 4; bases outside the gene matches: 6. This CDR3 spans 13 amino acids. Here the CDR3 DNA reads TGTGCCAGCAGGCCTAGCGGAATATACGAGCAGTACTTC. This gives the protein CASRPSGIYEQYF.

V is TRBV6-5 and J is TRBJ1-4; D might be TRBD1 (6 bases). The CDR3 runs 12 residues. V lost 7 bases and J 8 bases, leaving 11 bases between the germline ends. Per the germline V gene, CDR1 is MNHEY and CDR2 is SVGAGI. In DNA, the CDR3 is TGTGCCAGCACAACCGGGACAGAAAAACTGTTTTTT. This translates into CASTTGTEKLFF.

The V and J genes are TRBV18 and TRBJ2-7; perhaps TRBD2 as D (6 bases). Germline loops: CDR1 KGHSH, CDR2 LQKENI. This CDR3 spans 13 amino acids. V lost 7 bases to trimming and J lost 6 bases, with 16 bases between them. The CDR3 region is CASLPSLGGEQYF. CDR3 bases: TGTGCCAGCTTACCGAGCCTGGGGGGCGAGCAGTACTTC. The whole variable domain, filled in from reference TRBV18 and TRBJ2-7, reads NAGVMQNPRHLVRRRGQEARLRCSPMKGHSHVYWYRQLPEEGLKFMVYLQKENIIDESGMPKERFSAEFPKEGPSILRIQQVVRGDSAAYFCASLPSLGGEQYFGPGTRLTVT.

This chain links TRBV9 with TRBJ2-7; D gene unclear. Germline values: CDR1 SGDLS, CDR2 YYNGEE. The CDR3 runs 15 residues. Trimming shortened V by 0 bases and J by 0 bases, and 10 bases separated the two germline ends. The CDR3 spells CASSVAMESSYEQYF. The CDR3 bases are TGTGCCAGCAGCGTAGCTATGGAGAGCTCCTACGAGCAGTACTTC.

The chain is built from TRBV7-2 and TRBJ2-2, with D hard to call. The length of the CDR3 is 15 residues. V lost 5 bases and J 1 base, leaving 11 bases between the germline ends. Germline CDR1 and CDR2: SGHTA and FQGNSA. CDR3 sequence (DNA): TGTGCCAGCAGCCTAACCGGCGGGAACACCGGGGAGCTGTTTTTT. Amino acids: CASSLTGGNTGELFF.

The V gene is TRBV19, the J gene TRBJ2-4; the D gene is possibly TRBD2 (6 bases). Trimming cost V 3 bases and J 0 bases, with 6 bases left between them. This CDR3 comprises 14 residues. Germline V gene sequence: CDR1 LNHDA, CDR2 SQIVND (reference sequence). CDR3 loop: CASSMEGAKNIQYF. CDR3 bases: TGTGCCAGTAGTATGGAGGGAGCCAAAAACATTCAGTACTTC. Combining the CDR3 with reference TRBV19 and TRBJ2-4 gives the whole variable domain DGGITQSPKYLFRKEGQNVTLSCEQNLNHDAMYWYRQDPGQGLRLIYYSQIVNDFQKGDIAEGYSVSREKKESFPLTVTSAQKNPTAFYLCASSMEGAKNIQYFGAGTRLSVL.

V usage is TRBV11-2 and J usage is TRBJ2-2; 9 positions match TRBD1. The CDR3 runs to 16 residues. Germline V lookup: CDR1 SGHAT, CDR2 FQNNGV. Trimming at V came to 3 bases and at J to 5 bases, leaving 7 bases not matched to a gene. The CDR3 sequence: CASSFITGTGTGELFF. For the CDR3, the DNA is TGTGCCAGCAGCTTTATAACCGGGACAGGGACCGGGGAGCTGTTTTTT.